This T cell receptor (beta chain) was observed in a study of siplizumab effects on memory and regulatory T cells. General study findings and limits: Apparently more diverse than memory cells, naive T cells also seemed major alloresponse contributors. In roughly 80-96% of proliferating CD4+ or CD8+ clones, a naive or memory phenotype could not be assigned.

Per sample, the assay covered 80,000 to 100,000 TCR templates. Profiling relied on immunoSEQ multiplex PCR, and the TCRdb table lists in-frame clones only, not all of them. Among some 100,000 clones listed, more than 85% were seen once. J was trimmed by 2 bases and V by 7 bases; bases with no gene match: 7. CDR3 length: 15 residues. CDR1 MNHEY and CDR2 SVGAGI come from the germline V gene. In the case of this clone: Its antigen remains unknown.

The gene calls are TRBV6-5 and TRBJ2-5, with 10 bases matching TRBD1. The sample taken for sequencing was CD8+ T cells sorted from blood. This receptor was taken from a human donor in good health. The CDR3 coding sequence is TGTGCCAGCAAAAGGACAGGGGGAACTCAAGAGACCCAGTACTTC. Translation: CASKRTGGTQETQYF.